The 19 T cell receptor beta chains below come from one sample, sequenced in a study of blood T cell repertoires in COVID-19. Data came from immunoSEQ multiplex PCR; TCRdb stores just in-frame clones and leaves some out. The sample yields about 200,000 clones, approximately 78% seen once. The sequenced sample consisted of peripheral blood. The origin of the receptors is a woman aged 80 or over with COVID-19, enrolled during active disease.

The rearrangement links TRBV5-4 to TRBJ1-1, with a possible D match to TRBD1 (6 bases). CDR1 is SGHNT, CDR2 YYREEE, per germline (reference sequence). The V end was cut by 4 bases, the J end by 5 bases, with 24 bases between. The CDR3 contains 17 residues. The CDR3 here is CASSRRQGSSEVTEAFF. The DNA for the CDR3 is TGTGCCAGCAGCAGAAGGCAGGGGTCTTCGGAGGTGACTGAAGCTTTCTTT.

A word on this clone: Germline is not matched at one junction end, which may reflect a read error. This sequence joins TRBV5-1 and TRBJ1-1; tentatively, D is TRBD1 (6 bases). Germline CDR1 is SGHRS and CDR2 is YFSETQ. This CDR3 has 13 residues. The CDR3 sequence is CASRFQRGEGAFF. CDR3 sequence (DNA): TGCGCCAGCCGCTTTCAAAGGGGGGAGGGTGCTTTCTTT.

This clone was seen once. The J gene is TRBJ2-7, the V gene TRBV5-1; 9 bases fit TRBD1. Trimming cost V 4 bases and J 4 bases; bases outside gene matches: 9. There are 15 residues in the CDR3. The germline V gene encodes CDR1 SGHRS and CDR2 YFSETQ. The CDR3 sequence is CASSLGTGSRYEQYF. CDR3 coding DNA: TGCGCCAGCAGCCTAGGGACAGGGAGTCGGTACGAGCAGTACTTC.

This rearrangement joins TRBV29-1 to TRBJ2-1; TRBD2 agrees at 9 bases. CDR1 is SQVTM and CDR2 is ANQGSEA in the germline V gene. This CDR3 spans 13 amino acids. The CDR3 sequence: CTTRASGNNEQFF. The CDR3 DNA follows: TGCACCACGAGGGCTAGCGGGAACAATGAGCAGTTCTTC.

The chain uses TRBV30 and TRBJ1-5, with 9 nucleotides matching TRBD1. CDR1 is GTSNPN and CDR2 is SVGIG in the germline V gene (reference sequence). CDR3 length: 16 residues. Losses at the gene ends were 3 bases for V and 4 bases for J; bases not matched to a gene: 10. CDR3 amino acids: CAWSGKGQGKNQPQHF. CDR3 nucleotides: TGTGCCTGGAGCGGGAAGGGACAGGGAAAAAATCAGCCCCAGCATTTT. Supplemented by reference TRBV30 and TRBJ1-5, the full variable domain reads SQTIHQWPATLVQPVGSPLSLECTVEGTSNPNLYWYRQAAGRGLQLLFYSVGIGQISSEVPQNLSASRPQDRQFILSSKKLLLSDSGFYLCAWSGKGQGKNQPQHFGDGTRLSIL.

The chain is built from TRBV5-1 and TRBJ2-2, with 11 bases fitting TRBD2. The CDR3 contains 16 residues. Germline V gene data show CDR1 as SGHRS and CDR2 as YFSETQ. V shed 6 bases, J shed 1 base, and the junction held 5 bases outside the gene matches. CDR3 sequence reads: CASTSTSGVNTGELFF. In DNA form, the CDR3 reads TGCGCCAGCACCTCGACTAGCGGGGTGAACACCGGGGAGCTGTTTTTT.

The chain recombines TRBV15 with TRBJ1-2; tentative D call: TRBD1 (5 bases). CDR1 and CDR2 from the germline V gene are LNHNV and YYDKDF (reference sequence). V was trimmed by 2 bases and J by 6 bases, leaving 10 bases between them. This CDR3 is built from 13 residues. CDR3 amino acids: CATSRIGGNGYTF. DNA of the CDR3: TGTGCCACCAGCAGAATTGGGGGGAATGGCTACACCTTC.

The CDR3 coding sequence is TGTGCCAGCTCACTGTTAGGGGATGAGCAGTTCTTC. It is translated as CASSLLGDEQFF. The V and J genes are TRBV18 and TRBJ2-1, with D perhaps TRBD1 (5 bases). CDR1 KGHSH and CDR2 LQKENI come from the germline V gene. The CDR3 has 12 amino acids. Trimming took 4 bases from V and 8 from J, leaving 9 bases between them. Full variable domain (missing parts from reference TRBV18 and TRBJ2-1): NAGVMQNPRHLVRRRGQEARLRCSPMKGHSHVYWYRQLPEEGLKFMVYLQKENIIDESGMPKERFSAEFPKEGPSILRIQQVVRGDSAAYFCASSLLGDEQFFGPGTRLTVL.

This chain links TRBV4-1 with TRBJ2-7, with D perhaps matching TRBD1 (6 bases). Looked up from germline, CDR1 is MGHRA and CDR2 is YSYEKL. There are 13 residues in the CDR3. The V gene lost 4 bases and the J gene lost 3 bases, with 10 bases spanning the gap. The DNA of the CDR3 is TGCGCCAGCAGCCGGGACACCTTCTACGAGCAGTACTTC. This gives the protein CASSRDTFYEQYF.

This clone was picked up a small number of times. The gene calls are TRBV4-2 and TRBJ1-1, with TRBD1 matching 11 bases. V was pared by 2 bases and J by 5 bases, with 10 bases of the junction left unmatched. Germline values: CDR1 LGHNA, CDR2 YNFKEQ. This CDR3 spans 17 amino acids. CDR3 region: CASSQPQRGTGGTEAFF. The CDR3 nucleotides read TGTGCCAGCAGCCAACCTCAAAGAGGGACAGGGGGAACTGAAGCTTTCTTT.

This clone turned up a few times. The chain couples TRBV5-4 to TRBJ1-1, with 7 bases identical to TRBD1. The J segment lost 3 bases and the V segment lost 4 bases, leaving 3 bases of the junction unmatched. The germline V gene has CDR1 SGHNT and CDR2 YYREEE (reference sequence). This CDR3 spans 13 amino acids. The CDR3 DNA reads as TGTGCCAGCAGCAGGGACAGTCACACTGAAGCTTTCTTT. Amino acid sequence: CASSRDSHTEAFF.

The J gene is TRBJ1-5, the V gene TRBV6-1, with unresolved D. V was clipped by 3 bases and J by 6 bases, with 9 bases between them. The CDR3 extends over 13 amino acids. Germline assignment: CDR1 MNHNS and CDR2 SASEGT. The CDR3 coding sequence is TGTGCCAGCAGTGATAACGGTATTCAGCCCCAGCATTTT. Its protein is CASSDNGIQPQHF.

This sequence joins TRBV10-3 and TRBJ2-7; 7 bases are a match to TRBD2. CDR1 ENHRY and CDR2 SYGVKD come from the germline V gene. J gave up 0 bases and V 3 bases, and 14 bases lay outside the gene matches. The CDR3 extends over 18 amino acids. CDR3 DNA sequence: TGTGCCATCAGTGATTTTCGGCATGGGGCTAGCGGCTCCTACGAGCAGTACTTC. Its protein product is CAISDFRHGASGSYEQYF.

This chain links TRBV30 with TRBJ2-7; weak D call: TRBD1 (5 bases). Germline V gene data show CDR1 as GTSNPN and CDR2 as SVGIG (reference sequence). Trimming left V 6 bases short and J 0 bases short, with 15 bases between. The CDR3 contains 14 residues. CDR3: CACLDTLYSYEQYF. CDR3 coding DNA: TGTGCCTGCCTGGACACCCTTTACTCCTACGAGCAGTACTTC.

The rearrangement links TRBV18 to TRBJ2-7; a weak D match, TRBD2 (5 bases). This CDR3 comprises 14 residues. V lost 6 bases to trimming and J lost 2 bases, with 14 bases between them. Germline CDR1 KGHSH, CDR2 LQKENI. The CDR3 is CASSLNGLPYEQYF. The DNA of the CDR3 is TGTGCCAGCTCCCTTAATGGACTCCCCTACGAGCAGTACTTC.

This sequence joins TRBV7-9 and TRBJ1-4, with a possible D match to TRBD1 (5 bases). The length of the CDR3 is 15 residues. Per the germline V gene, CDR1 is SEHNR and CDR2 is FQNEAQ (reference sequence). V dropped 5 bases and J dropped 5 bases, with 15 bases sitting between them. Written as DNA, the CDR3 is TGTGCCAGCAGCAGGGGATCGCCGGGGAATGAAAAACTGTTTTTT. Translation gives CASSRGSPGNEKLFF.

This chain uses TRBV6-6 with TRBJ2-2; perhaps TRBD1 as D (5 bases). V was pared by 2 bases and J by 7 bases, with 11 bases between. The CDR3 consists of 14 residues. CDR1 is MNHNY, CDR2 SVGAGI, per germline (reference sequence). The CDR3 loop reads CASSYRQGNGELFF. In DNA, the CDR3 is TGTGCCAGCAGTTACCGGCAGGGTAACGGGGAGCTGTTTTTT.

V usage is TRBV6-5 and J usage is TRBJ2-1, with D possibly matching TRBD1 (5 bases). CDR1 and CDR2 (germline): MNHEY, SVGAGI. The CDR3 spans 15 residues. Trimming shortened V by 6 bases and J by 4 bases, and 16 bases separated the two germline ends. CDR3 amino acids: CASSPSGAHYNEQFF. The CDR3, as DNA: TGTGCCAGCAGCCCCTCTGGGGCTCATTACAATGAGCAGTTCTTC.

CDR3 amino acids: CASSTSGQGSGYTF. The DNA of the CDR3 is TGTGCCAGTAGTACCTCGGGACAGGGAAGTGGCTACACCTTC. This chain connects TRBV19 to TRBJ1-2, with TRBD1 identical over 9 bases. The germline CDR1 and CDR2 sequences are LNHDA and SQIVND (reference sequence). The V gene end was trimmed by 4 bases and the J gene end by 7 bases; junction bases not matched to a gene: 7. The CDR3 contains 14 residues.